The subject of this entry is one T cell receptor (beta chain). Germline CDR1 SGHDT, CDR2 YYEEEE. The CDR3 covers 17 residues. The V and J ends lost 1 base and 0 bases respectively, with 14 bases between them. This sample is drawn from a study of shared T cell receptors in the human thymus. The table came from immunoSEQ multiplex PCR; TCRdb's copy has only in-frame clones and leaves some out. Seen here are over 650,000 clones, about 90% observed once, and the top ten hold approximately 0.0097%. The same specimen was also included in a second study, on human thymus T cells. This second report adds: Thymus was obtained from resections taken during corrective heart surgery. There appeared to be biased usage of V and J genes in thymic and blood repertoires. The related literature has documented a marked overlap of thymic repertoires among unrelated individuals.

The material sequenced was thymocytes. This clonotype originated in a boy under two years old with a congenital heart defect. The genes are TRBV5-6 and TRBJ1-3; D unresolved. The CDR3 region has the DNA TGTGCCAGCAGCTTGTTCTCAGGAGGGCTCTCTGGAAACACCATATATTTT. Translation: CASSLFSGGLSGNTIYF.